These T cell receptor beta chains were read from a single sample in a study of cytomegalovirus exposure and HLA in healthy donors. Clones were read by immunoSEQ multiplex PCR, and TCRdb kept only the in-frame ones, dropping some. The profile shows around 130,000 clones, about 81% of them singletons. The specimen was PBMCs. These receptors came from a woman in her forties in good health and CMV-seropositive. The CDR3 runs from the conserved cysteine through the conserved F or W. The D gene is left open where the match is weak.

v_call,j_call,d_call,cdr3_aa
TRBV29-1,TRBJ1-3,TRBD1,CSVAEDRAGNTIYF
TRBV5-6,TRBJ2-3,TRBD2,CASSPGLAGDTQYF
TRBV4-2,TRBJ2-7,.,CASSQVNPRDPYEQYF
TRBV5-6,TRBJ1-2,.,CASSRGDTRSGYGYTF
TRBV5-4,TRBJ2-5,.,CASSLLETQYF
TRBV19,TRBJ1-4,.,CASSTHRAPTNEKLFF
TRBV18,TRBJ1-2,TRBD1,CASSPGTGRGYTF
TRBV18,TRBJ2-2,.,CASSPLQGYTGELFF
TRBV9,TRBJ2-1,TRBD2,CASSVGTSLKDEQFF
TRBV18,TRBJ2-3,TRBD1,CASSSKTGGTTDTQYF
TRBV4-2,TRBJ2-3,TRBD2,CASSHLAGVWDTQYF
TRBV30,TRBJ1-1,.,CAWRTANTEAFF
TRBV27,TRBJ2-5,TRBD1,CASSLQGQAFPKETQYF
TRBV7-2,TRBJ2-1,TRBD2,CASSLTGGPGGEQFF
TRBV6-1,TRBJ2-5,TRBD1,CASSVGTGGETQYF
TRBV5-1,TRBJ2-7,.,CASSLDAGLEQYF
TRBV6-1,TRBJ1-5,.,CASIGGYQPQHF
TRBV11-2,TRBJ1-1,.,CASSLGGANTEAFF
TRBV19,TRBJ2-3,.,CASIAADTQYF
TRBV28,TRBJ1-4,.,CASSFTHAGSGEKLFF
TRBV9,TRBJ2-3,TRBD2,CASSAQAGVITDTQYF
TRBV5-1,TRBJ1-1,.,CASSWDGTVNTEAFF
TRBV4-3,TRBJ2-1,.,CASSQDVSQGRWNEQFF
TRBV6-1,TRBJ1-5,TRBD1,CASVDRGYNQPQHF
TRBV7-2,TRBJ2-1,TRBD1,CASSLAIGGAYNEQFF
TRBV29-1,TRBJ2-3,.,CSVGNPLGITGADTQYF
TRBV9,TRBJ2-5,TRBD2,CASSVGLAGVLRETQYF
TRBV7-9,TRBJ2-7,TRBD1,CASSSGQGAALEYF
TRBV9,TRBJ1-2,.,CASSLNSVGGYTF
TRBV28,TRBJ1-2,TRBD1,CASSSGQGEIYGYTF